What follows is one TCR beta chain and its context. The data originate from a study of control samples from healthy donors and cancer patients. The germline V gene encodes CDR1 LGHNA and CDR2 YSLEER. V dropped 0 bases and J dropped 4 bases, with 6 bases sitting between them. CDR3 length: 14 residues. TCRdb's copy holds only in-frame clones and misses some; the assay was immunoSEQ multiplex PCR. This sample has approximately 150,000 clones; 88% occur once, and the top ten carry approximately 1.6%. The sequenced sample consisted of blood. This receptor was taken from a man between 18 and 29 years old in good health. The rearrangement joins TRBV4-3 to TRBJ2-2; D gene unclear. The CDR3 region has the DNA TGCGCCAGCAGCCAAGATCGGCCCACCGGGGAGCTGTTTTTT. Amino acids: CASSQDRPTGELFF.